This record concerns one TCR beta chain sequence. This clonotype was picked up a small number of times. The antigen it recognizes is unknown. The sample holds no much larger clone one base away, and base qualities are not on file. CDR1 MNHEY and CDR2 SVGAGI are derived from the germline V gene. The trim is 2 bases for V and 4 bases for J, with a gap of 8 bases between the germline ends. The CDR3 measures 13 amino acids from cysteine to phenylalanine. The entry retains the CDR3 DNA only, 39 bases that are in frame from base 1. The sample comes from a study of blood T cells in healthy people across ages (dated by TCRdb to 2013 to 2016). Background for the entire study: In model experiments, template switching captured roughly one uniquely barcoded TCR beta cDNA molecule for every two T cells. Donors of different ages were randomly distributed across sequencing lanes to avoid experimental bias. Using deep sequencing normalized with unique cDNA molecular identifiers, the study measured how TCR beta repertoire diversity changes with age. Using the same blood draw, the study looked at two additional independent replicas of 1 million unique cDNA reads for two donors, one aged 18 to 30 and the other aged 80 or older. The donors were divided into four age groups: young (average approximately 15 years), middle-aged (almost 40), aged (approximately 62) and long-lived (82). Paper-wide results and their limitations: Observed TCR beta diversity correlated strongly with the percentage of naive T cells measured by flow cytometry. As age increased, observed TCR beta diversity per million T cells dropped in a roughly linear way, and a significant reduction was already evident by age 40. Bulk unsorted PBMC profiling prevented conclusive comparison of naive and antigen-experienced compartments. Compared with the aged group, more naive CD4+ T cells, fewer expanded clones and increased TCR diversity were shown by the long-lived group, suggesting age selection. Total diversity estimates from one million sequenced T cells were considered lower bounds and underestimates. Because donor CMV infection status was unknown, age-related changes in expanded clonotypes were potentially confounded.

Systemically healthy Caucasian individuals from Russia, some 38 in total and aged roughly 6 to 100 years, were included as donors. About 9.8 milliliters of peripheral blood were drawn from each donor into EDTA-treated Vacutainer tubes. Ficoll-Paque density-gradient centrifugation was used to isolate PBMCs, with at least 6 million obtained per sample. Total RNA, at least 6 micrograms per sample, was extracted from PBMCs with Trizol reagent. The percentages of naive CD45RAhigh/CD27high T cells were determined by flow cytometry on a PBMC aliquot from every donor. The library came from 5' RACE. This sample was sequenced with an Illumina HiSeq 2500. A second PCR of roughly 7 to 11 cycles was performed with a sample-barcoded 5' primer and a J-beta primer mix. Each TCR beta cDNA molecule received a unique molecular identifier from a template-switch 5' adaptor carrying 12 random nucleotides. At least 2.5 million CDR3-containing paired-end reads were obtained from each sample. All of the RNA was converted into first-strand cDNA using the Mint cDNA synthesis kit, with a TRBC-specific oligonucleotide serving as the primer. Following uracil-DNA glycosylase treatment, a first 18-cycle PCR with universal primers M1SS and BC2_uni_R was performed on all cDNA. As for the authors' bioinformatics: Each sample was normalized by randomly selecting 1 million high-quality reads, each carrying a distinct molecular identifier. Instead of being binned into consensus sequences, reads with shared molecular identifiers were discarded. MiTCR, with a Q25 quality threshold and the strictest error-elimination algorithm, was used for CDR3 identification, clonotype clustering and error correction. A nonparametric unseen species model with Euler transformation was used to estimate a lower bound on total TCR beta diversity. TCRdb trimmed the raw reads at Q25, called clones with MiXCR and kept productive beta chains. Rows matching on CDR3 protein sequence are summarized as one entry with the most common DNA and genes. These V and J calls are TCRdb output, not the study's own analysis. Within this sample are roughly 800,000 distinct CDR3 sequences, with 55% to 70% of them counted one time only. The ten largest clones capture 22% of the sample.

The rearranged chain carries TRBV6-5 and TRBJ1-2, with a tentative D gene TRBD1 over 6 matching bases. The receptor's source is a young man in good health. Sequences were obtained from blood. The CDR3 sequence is CASSYGGGYGYTF. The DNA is TGTGCCAGCAGTTACGGGGGCGGCTATGGCTACACCTTC.